The entry that follows covers one T cell receptor beta chain sequence. This CDR3 is also generated by other DNA sequences in the sample. V was clipped by 4 bases and J by 5 bases; unmatched bases: 2. Germline V gene lookup returns CDR1 SNHLY and CDR2 FYNNEI. There are 13 residues in the CDR3. The data derive from a study of shared clonotypes between healthy human individuals. Researchers divided each subset's genomic DNA evenly across several immunoSEQ plates. The protocol was immunoSEQ multiplex PCR, while the TCRdb copy is restricted to in-frame clones and leaves out a portion. The sample holds fewer than 850,000 clones; about two thirds are singletons and the top ten take 1.5% to 2%.

This chain joins TRBV2 and TRBJ2-1, with 7 positions matching TRBD1. Source material: memory CD4+ T cells sorted from blood. The subset: CD45RA-negative fraction. The sequence derives from a woman in her 30s in good health. The CDR3 sequence is CASSGQGDNEQFF. In DNA, the CDR3 is TGTGCCAGCAGTGGGCAGGGGGACAATGAGCAGTTCTTC.